This TCR beta chain comes out of a study of blood T cell repertoires in COVID-19. As for the study in general: Sites in the United States, Italy and Spain provided acute and convalescent COVID-19 samples. PBMCs, B-cell-depleted T cells, or T cells were the source of the cDNA or gDNA that made up the material.

CDR1 and CDR2 from the germline V gene are GTSNPN and SVGIG (reference sequence). This CDR3 is built from 13 residues. Trimming took 1 base from V and 2 from J, leaving 6 bases between them. In the original processing: From reference gene primer amplification, estimates of nucleated cell counts were derived. Clones were sequenced by immunoSEQ multiplex PCR, and TCRdb holds only the in-frame ones, with some missing. V, J and clone size reflect that table, while D and trimming were determined from the DNA. Found here are some 75,000 clones, about 70% of them singletons; the top ten hold roughly 20%. This clone was picked up a small number of times.

This receptor was obtained from a woman older than 75 with active or convalescent COVID-19. Sequencing used peripheral blood. The rearrangement joins TRBV30 to TRBJ1-3; unclear D gene. CDR3 loop: CAWSGGTGNTIYF. DNA for the CDR3: TGTGCCTGGAGTGGAGGGACTGGAAACACCATATATTTT. Full variable domain (outside the CDR3, taken from reference TRBV30 and TRBJ1-3): SQTIHQWPATLVQPVGSPLSLECTVEGTSNPNLYWYRQAAGRGLQLLFYSVGIGQISSEVPQNLSASRPQDRQFILSSKKLLLSDSGFYLCAWSGGTGNTIYFGEGSWLTVV.